The following is a T cell receptor beta chain sequence with its context. Which antigen it targets is not known. Base qualities are not provided; no much larger clone lies one nucleotide away. The data were obtained in a study of cytomegalovirus exposure and HLA in healthy donors (dated by TCRdb to 2016 to 2017). Regarding the study in general: An earlier analysis of 587 of the donors reported approximately 300 Gb of sequence data and some 120 million unique TCR beta sequences from 150 million to 200 million T cells. Every repertoire in the discovery cohort had been generated on one and the same sequencing platform. A later analysis re-examined previously published TCR beta repertoires from over 500 donors and added high-resolution HLA genotyping to investigate patterns of TCR occurrence. High-throughput TCR immunosequencing, statistical association of individual TCRs with disease status, and machine learning were combined to predict cytomegalovirus infection status. Because of strong linkage in the cohort, roughly five DR-DQ haplotypes were treated as single units for association and clustering. Approximately 300 gigabases of sequencing data and 75 million to 85 million unique TCR sequences made up an early release that covered fewer than 650 HLA-typed donors. The study profiled the T cell repertoires of hundreds of subjects by immunosequencing and related them to cytomegalovirus serostatus. Of the 350 to 450 genotyped donors, 75% to 85% were placed in the genetic ancestry cluster associated with self-reported Caucasian donors. HLA typing covered class I and class II loci at four-digit resolution. The later analysis used no new phenotypic data to find candidate immune exposures, relying instead on TCR beta sequences and their occurrence across donors. On average, roughly 240,000 unique TCR beta nucleotide sequences were sequenced per donor among roughly 430 genotyped donors of the cohort, with 15% to 20% of those sequences being non-productive. Alongside the repertoire data, information on donor age, sex, ethnicity and CMV serostatus was compiled. Typing coverage differed by locus: A, B, C, DRB1 and DQB1 were typed in roughly 620-630 donors, DQA1 in about 550, DPA1 in some 570, and DPB1 in about 450. A later genetic analysis used genome-wide SNP genotypes for about 60% of the roughly 670 donors, treating that subset as a discovery cohort. The aim of the study was to test whether cataloging public T cell receptors could identify signatures of past pathogen exposure. To decide whether each TCR beta V gene segment behaved as functional or pseudogenic, an earlier analysis of some 540 of the donors relied on high-throughput TCR beta sequencing. Along with the roughly 610-subject first cohort, a separate validation cohort of over a hundred different subjects was used.

The germline V end is reduced by 2 bases and the J end by 6 bases; junction bases left unmatched: 10. CDR1 and CDR2, per the germline V gene (reference sequence), are GTSNPN and SVGIG. The CDR3 sequence holds 16 residues, the cysteine and phenylalanine included. Left in the record is the CDR3 DNA by itself, 48 bases read in frame from the first base. What the study reported, not specific to this receptor: A later genetic analysis associated a missense DCLRE1C variant with V-gene and J-gene trimming of TCR beta chains, and an independent cohort replicated the association. Strong co-occurrence of HLA alleles, especially DR and DQ, made assigning TCR associations to individual alleles difficult. Roughly uniform sequencing depth across donors was assumed in presence/absence analyses, although this assumption may not hold. Because counts were too low, 15 or so rarely observed V segments, including chromosome 9 orphons, were excluded from the earlier analysis of 587 of the donors. A few of the identified cytomegalovirus-associated TCR beta chains were confirmed in vitro to be specific for cytomegalovirus antigens. Broadly in line with IMGT annotations, most TCR beta V segments showed up in productive rearrangements about 87% or about 30% of the time in an earlier analysis of several hundred of the donors. Because some donors lacked HLA typing at each locus, the association tests relied only on the typed subset. Specific HLA alleles were associated with roughly 16,000 TCR beta sequences at a false discovery rate of 0.05 in a later analysis. According to a later analysis, most CMV-associated TCR beta chains appeared to be HLA-restricted, and the HLA associations seemed to be driven largely by CMV exposure. According to a later analysis, TCR association rates differed among HLA loci, with DRB1 alleles showing the most associated TCRs and HLA-C alleles showing the fewest. Linkage disequilibrium might explain the correlated functional status among segregating V segments, but an unknown experimental factor could not be excluded. The authors suggested that the approach could potentially be generalized to other disease states and immunological phenotypes. The classifier was reported to diagnose cytomegalovirus status with high specificity and sensitivity in both the original cohort and the validation cohort. Immune exposure information for the cohort was limited to CMV serostatus. The 87-base-pair reads could not distinguish some IMGT-functional V segments, including TRBV6-2 and TRBV6-3, so those segments were excluded. A further reported finding was that TCR beta sequences accurately predicted the HLA-A and HLA-B alleles for most subjects in the first cohort. The sequencing pipeline was judged likely to have produced a cluster of highly shared sequence variants as a technical artifact. In a later analysis, HLA-associated TCR beta chains were found to be more clonally expanded and to have lower generation probabilities than equally common non-associated chains. Most TCR sequences were observed very rarely across donors, whereas some public TCRs were present in many individuals. In the study, around 160 TCR beta chains were listed as associated with cytomegalovirus. According to a later genetic analysis, donors in an Asian-associated ancestry cluster had fewer N-insertions in productive TCRs than the approximately 690-donor mean. The cohort was sequenced for TCR beta chains only, and without alpha or paired-chain data the features that could be detected were limited. According to a later analysis, parvovirus B19, influenza, CMV and Epstein-Barr virus appeared linked to several top co-occurrence clusters.

The cohort was made up of roughly 670 healthy bone marrow donors. At the time of sampling, every cohort member was nominally healthy, though immune exposures that went unrecorded were likely present. The donor tested CMV seronegative, placing the donor among the 350 to 400 seronegative members of the cohort. A peripheral blood sample was collected from each donor, and TCR beta sequencing was performed on peripheral blood mononuclear cells. Genomic DNA extraction from the blood cell samples was performed with the Qiagen DNeasy Blood Extraction Kit. Receptor amplification or capture employed the immunoSEQ multiplex PCR assay. For the multiplex PCR, a mixture combining 60 forward primers for TCR Vbeta segments and 13 reverse primers for TCR Jbeta segments was used. The CDR3 region of rearranged TCR beta genes was amplified from genomic DNA by a multiplex PCR assay. On the Illumina HiSeq System, the amplified TCR beta libraries were sequenced as 87-base-pair reads. On the study's bioinformatics: In a later analysis, approximately 74 million unique TCR beta chains were counted across the 500 to 850 repertoires, and roughly 11 million of these chains were shared by at least two donors. Raw reads were error-corrected and collapsed into unique sequences with a nearest-neighbor algorithm that merged closely related sequences to remove PCR and sequencing errors. Alignment of CDR3 sequences to IMGT reference sequences was used to assign V, D and J gene segments. For a sequence to be retained, a match of at least six nucleotides to both a V gene segment and a J gene segment was required. Rearrangements were classified as productive when the CDR3 lacked stop codons and remained in frame with V and J, and all other rearrangements were classified as non-productive. Following IMGT convention, CDR3 was defined as the stretch from the second conserved V-encoded cysteine up to the conserved J-encoded phenylalanine. The earlier analysis of roughly 590 of the donors excluded any sequence lacking an unambiguous match to a single V gene segment. An earlier analysis of a few hundred of the donors classified V segments as functional when productive rearrangements were above 56.7% and as segregating when the standard deviation between donors was above 5%. A statistical classification framework was developed to diagnose cytomegalovirus status using the catalog of TCR beta chain sequences. V and J gene assignment, in a later analysis, came from comparing TCR nucleotide sequences with IMGT/GENE-DB human TR gene sequences. The TCRdist pipeline was used in a later analysis to assign CDR3 sequences and most-parsimonious VDJ recombination scenarios. In a later analysis, each TCR beta chain was defined by its CDR3 amino acid sequence together with its V-gene family, and reads lacking a unique V-gene family were excluded. In a later analysis, several hundred highly shared, low-generation-probability nucleotide sequences were removed to address suspected cross-contamination and a sequencing artifact. A later analysis calculated a clonal expansion index for each public chain from normalized within-repertoire ranks of inferred template counts. In a later analysis, generation probabilities were computed using a VDJ recombination model fitted to out-of-frame rearrangements, and the results were checked against IGoR. Hypergeometric tests were used in a later analysis to score TCR-TCR, TCR-HLA and TCR-CMV co-occurrence, with a repertoire-size bias correction applied to the TCR pairs. To estimate false discovery rates, a later analysis permuted the HLA or CMV assignments 20 times. In a later analysis, co-occurring TCRs were grouped using DBSCAN, and TCRdist sequence similarity was added for clustering within HLA-allele-positive subsets. Repertoires with fewer than 30,000 or more than 120,000 public chains, plus five repertoires with anomalous nucleotide sharing, were excluded from co-occurrence clustering. TCRdb provides this immuneACCESS table in a form limited to in-frame rearrangements. Some clones are lacking; in checked studies, under half of them reflect an unresolved V gene, and why the rest are absent is not known. V, J and clone size are taken as reported in that table, and D and trimming were inferred from the DNA itself. This sample holds approximately 110,000 clones; roughly 70% were observed only once. Around 3.9% of the sample is held by the ten biggest clonotypes.

The source is a woman aged 40 to 49 in good health and CMV-seronegative. The rearranged segments are TRBV30 and TRBJ2-1, with 10 bases matching TRBD2. The sequencing input was PBMCs. The CDR3: CAWSMSSGRVRNEQFF. In nucleotides, the sequence is TGTGCCTGGAGTATGTCTAGCGGGAGAGTACGCAATGAGCAGTTCTTC.